These 9 T cell receptor beta chains came from one sample sequenced in a study of blood T cell repertoires in COVID-19. Generated by immunoSEQ multiplex PCR, the TCRdb table keeps only in-frame clones and is missing some. Of over 350,000 clones in the sample, about 83% were seen once. Sequenced: PBMCs or T cells enriched from blood (not recorded which). The receptors stem from a woman in her forties or fifties who had recovered from COVID-19.

The chain joins TRBV19 to TRBJ1-1; perhaps TRBD1 as D (5 bases). The CDR3 has 14 amino acids. CDR1 is LNHDA, CDR2 SQIVND, per germline (reference sequence). The germline V and J ends were trimmed by 4 bases and 0 bases, with 9 bases remaining between them. The CDR3 sequence is CASSNQGLNTEAFF. In nucleotides, the CDR3 is TGTGCCAGTAGTAACCAGGGTCTGAACACTGAAGCTTTCTTT. Full variable domain (outside the CDR3, taken from reference TRBV19 and TRBJ1-1): DGGITQSPKYLFRKEGQNVTLSCEQNLNHDAMYWYRQDPGQGLRLIYYSQIVNDFQKGDIAEGYSVSREKKESFPLTVTSAQKNPTAFYLCASSNQGLNTEAFFGQGTRLTVV.

This CDR3 is CASSYSRANTGELFF. DNA of the CDR3: TGTGCCAGCAGTTACTCGAGGGCGAACACCGGGGAGCTGTTTTTT. This chain uses TRBV6-2 or TRBV6-3 with TRBJ2-2; weak D call: TRBD2 (5 bases). The CDR3 contains 15 residues. Germline lookup yields CDR1 MNHEY and CDR2 SVGEGT. V was cut by 0 bases and J by 0 bases, with 5 bases left in between.

The chain couples TRBV7-9 to TRBJ1-2, with 10 nucleotides matching TRBD1. Germline V lookup: CDR1 SEHNR, CDR2 FQNEAQ (reference sequence). This CDR3 is built from 15 residues. J lost 8 bases, V lost 1 base, and 7 bases had no gene match. This chain's CDR3 is CASSLGRTGGEGYTF. CDR3 DNA sequence: TGTGCCAGCAGCTTAGGGCGGACAGGGGGTGAAGGCTACACCTTC.

V is TRBV15 and J is TRBJ1-2, with unresolved D. The CDR3 has 12 amino acids. V lost 0 bases to trimming and J lost 5 bases, with 4 bases between them. CDR1 is LNHNV and CDR2 is YYDKDF in the germline V gene (reference sequence). The CDR3 sequence is CATSRDLYGYTF. For the CDR3, the DNA is TGTGCCACCAGCAGAGATTTATATGGCTACACCTTC.

The V gene is TRBV5-1, the J gene TRBJ2-2; TRBD1 matches at 11 bases. Germline V gene data show CDR1 as SGHRS and CDR2 as YFSETQ. The J segment lost 2 bases and the V segment lost 1 base, leaving 10 bases of the junction unmatched. The CDR3 runs 19 residues. The CDR3 DNA follows: TGCGCCAGCAGCTTGTTCCGGGACAGGGGGGGCCCTAACACCGGGGAGCTGTTTTTT. Encoded protein: CASSLFRDRGGPNTGELFF.

This clone came up a few times. The genes are TRBV2 and TRBJ2-7; 7 positions match TRBD1. The junction had 6 bases not matched to a gene; V was cut back by 5 bases and J by 2 bases. CDR3 length: 14 residues. Per the germline V gene, CDR1 is SNHLY and CDR2 is FYNNEI. The CDR3 spells CASSKRGPAYEQYF. In DNA, the CDR3 is TGTGCCAGCAGTAAAAGGGGGCCCGCCTACGAGCAGTACTTC.

V and J are TRBV30 and TRBJ1-2, with D possibly being TRBD1 (5 bases). The CDR3 length is 13 residues. Germline V gene lookup returns CDR1 GTSNPN and CDR2 SVGIG (reference sequence). Trimming left V 5 bases short and J 4 bases short, with 14 bases between. CDR3 bases: TGTGCCTGGGGGGGAGGTTATAGCTATGGCTACACCTTC. This gives the protein CAWGGGYSYGYTF.

The chain joins TRBV7-9 to TRBJ2-7; 7 bases map to TRBD2. Germline CDR1 and CDR2: SEHNR and FQNEAQ (reference sequence). The CDR3 is 14 residues long. Germline trimming cut 4 bases from V and 3 bases from J; bases unmatched to any gene: 6. The CDR3 bases are TGTGCCAGCAGCTCCGGGACTATCCGCTACGAGCAGTACTTC. Translated: CASSSGTIRYEQYF.

This chain links TRBV30 with TRBJ1-2; D might be TRBD1 (6 bases). V was shortened by 0 bases and J by 8 bases, with 16 bases between the two germline ends. Germline V gene lookup returns CDR1 GTSNPN and CDR2 SVGIG (reference sequence). The CDR3 extends over 14 amino acids. The CDR3 region has the DNA TGTGCCTGGAGTGTACATACAGGGTCGAAAGGCTACACCTTC. Residues: CAWSVHTGSKGYTF.